The sequence of this TCR beta chain was determined in a study of blood T cell repertoires in COVID-19. Study summary: The cDNA or gDNA used as material had been derived from T cells, B-cell-depleted T cells, or PBMCs.

Original analysis: Scientists estimated how many nucleated cells there were by amplifying reference gene primers. The repertoire was sequenced with immunoSEQ multiplex PCR; TCRdb's copy has only in-frame clones and lacks some. That table supplies the V and J calls and clone size; D and trimming were determined from the DNA. The sample contains 75,000 or so clones, roughly 80% of which appear only once. Per germline, CDR1 LGHDT and CDR2 YNNKEL (reference sequence). V lost 0 bases to trimming and J lost 4 bases, with 10 bases between them. CDR3 length: 15 amino acids. The chain couples TRBV3-1 (or the pseudogene TRBV3-2) to TRBJ2-1, with D perhaps matching TRBD1 (5 bases). The source is a woman between 65 and 79 years old with acute or convalescent COVID-19. Source material: peripheral blood. In DNA form, the CDR3 reads TGTGCCAGCAGCCAAGATGTGGCAGGGTACAATGAGCAGTTCTTC. This sequence encodes CASSQDVAGYNEQFF.